Presented here are 10 T cell receptor beta chains from one specimen sequenced in a study of cytomegalovirus exposure and HLA in healthy donors. Primers included in the PCR were 60 Vbeta and 13 Jbeta primers. Assay used: immunoSEQ multiplex PCR; TCRdb lists only in-frame clones, some missing. Of approximately 170,000 clones listed, approximately 70% are singletons. Sequenced sample: PBMCs. Receptors were obtained from a woman between 25 and 40 years old in good health and CMV-seropositive.

The gene calls are TRBV5-1 and TRBJ2-3; D is undetermined. Per germline, CDR1 SGHRS and CDR2 YFSETQ. There are 12 residues in the CDR3. V was trimmed by 7 bases and J by 2 bases, leaving 8 bases between them. For the CDR3, the DNA is TGCGCCAGCCGCGGATACACAGATACGCAGTATTTT. This codes for CASRGYTDTQYF.

The chain couples TRBV11-2 to TRBJ1-2; TRBD1 matches 10 bases. Germline V gene sequence: CDR1 SGHAT, CDR2 FQNNGV. V gave up 4 bases and J gave up 4 bases; unmatched junction bases: 9. This CDR3 contains 16 residues. The CDR3 nucleotides read TGTGCCAGCAGCTCGACCCGACAGGGGGCGCGCTATGGCTACACCTTC. This gives the protein CASSSTRQGARYGYTF.

For the CDR3, the DNA is TGTGCCAGTAATCCAGGGGGCCCCTCCTACGAGCAGTACTTC. This gives the protein CASNPGGPSYEQYF. J is TRBJ2-7 and V is TRBV19, with 8 bases matching TRBD1. CDR1 is LNHDA, CDR2 SQIVND, per germline (reference sequence). Trimming removed 7 bases from V and 0 bases from J; junction bases left unmatched: 5. The CDR3 covers 14 residues.

This clone has a handful of counts. The chain is built from TRBV7-9 and TRBJ2-2; no firm D call. The germline V and J ends were trimmed by 4 bases and 6 bases, with 15 bases remaining between them. Germline V CDR1 and CDR2: SEHNR, FQNEAQ (reference sequence). This CDR3 contains 15 residues. CDR3 bases: TGTGCCAGCAGCTACCCCCTTGTTGGAGCCGGGGAGCTGTTTTTT. Translated: CASSYPLVGAGELFF.

The chain employs TRBV7-6 and TRBJ1-1, with D perhaps matching TRBD1 (6 bases). Trimming left V 7 bases short and J 1 base short, with 16 bases between. Germline assignment: CDR1 SGHVS and CDR2 FNYEAQ. The CDR3 covers 15 residues. CDR3 bases: TGTGCCAGCACCTCACCGCAGGGACAGAACACTGAAGCTTTCTTT. As protein: CASTSPQGQNTEAFF.

Notes on this clone: An end of the junction does not agree with germline; a read error may underlie this. The sample has other DNA sequences that encode this CDR3 too. The V gene is TRBV29-1, the J gene TRBJ1-1, with 7 bases fitting TRBD1. Per germline, CDR1 SQVTM and CDR2 ANQGSEA. The CDR3 spans 14 residues. The DNA of the CDR3 is TGCAGCACTACCGGACAGGTAGTGAACACTGAAGCTTTCTTC. Translation gives CSTTGQVVNTEAFF.

The chain joins TRBV5-1 to TRBJ1-1, with 8 bases matching TRBD1. The length of the CDR3 is 14 residues. The V gene's germline CDR1 is SGHRS and CDR2 YFSETQ. Losses at the gene ends were 0 bases for V and 5 bases for J; bases not matched to a gene: 3. The CDR3 region has the DNA TGCGCCAGCAGCTTGGACAGGGGGGGAACTGAAGCTTTCTTT. The encoded protein is CASSLDRGGTEAFF.

This chain links TRBV6-5 with TRBJ2-5; TRBD2 agrees at 10 bases. The CDR3 consists of 15 residues. Trimming at V came to 7 bases and at J to 3 bases, leaving 8 bases not matched to a gene. Germline assignment: CDR1 MNHEY and CDR2 SVGAGI. This chain's CDR3 is CASNRLAGAKETQYF. For the CDR3, the DNA is TGTGCCAGCAACCGACTAGCGGGTGCCAAAGAGACCCAGTACTTC.

The DNA for the CDR3 is TGTGCCAGCAGCTTGGAGGGTAGCGGGAGGGGGGCAGTGGAGACCCAGTACTTC. Protein sequence: CASSLEGSGRGAVETQYF. The chain uses TRBV5-4 and TRBJ2-5; TRBD2 matches 11 bases. CDR1 and CDR2 from the germline V gene are SGHNT and YYREEE (reference sequence). Trimming removed 0 bases from V and 5 bases from J; junction bases left unmatched: 12. The CDR3 sequence is 18 residues long.

V is TRBV10-2 and J is TRBJ2-7; D is perhaps TRBD1 (5 bases). V gave up 3 bases and J gave up 2 bases, with 11 bases separating them. This CDR3 region has 14 residues. Germline CDR1 and CDR2: WSHSY and SAAADI. The CDR3 bases are TGCGCCAGCAGTGAAAGGGGCCAAGCCTACGAGCAGTACTTC. This sequence encodes CASSERGQAYEQYF.